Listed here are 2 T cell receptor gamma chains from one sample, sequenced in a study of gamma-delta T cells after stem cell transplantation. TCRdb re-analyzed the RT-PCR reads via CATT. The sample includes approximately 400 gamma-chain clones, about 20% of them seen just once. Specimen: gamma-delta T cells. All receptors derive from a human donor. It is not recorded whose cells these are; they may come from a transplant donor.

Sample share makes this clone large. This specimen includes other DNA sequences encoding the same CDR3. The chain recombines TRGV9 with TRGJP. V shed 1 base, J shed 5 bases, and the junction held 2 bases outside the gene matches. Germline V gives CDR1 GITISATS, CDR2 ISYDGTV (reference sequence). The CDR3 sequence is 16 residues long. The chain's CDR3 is CALWEVEELGKKIKVF. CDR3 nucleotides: TGTGCCTTGTGGGAGGTAGAAGAGTTGGGCAAAAAAATCAAGGTATTT.

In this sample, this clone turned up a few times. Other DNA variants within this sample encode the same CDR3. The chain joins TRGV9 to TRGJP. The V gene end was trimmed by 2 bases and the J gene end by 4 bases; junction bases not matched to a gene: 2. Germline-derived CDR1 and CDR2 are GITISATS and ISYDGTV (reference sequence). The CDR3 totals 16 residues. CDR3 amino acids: CALWEGQELGKKIKVF. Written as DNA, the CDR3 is TGTGCCTTGTGGGAGGGACAAGAGTTGGGCAAAAAAATCAAGGTATTT.